This entry concerns a single TCR beta chain. What it binds is unknown. This record comes from a study of neurological immune-mediated disorders. Study-wide points: Because no CDR3 amino acid sequences were shared across subjects by expanded clones, private repertoires were suggested in all groups.

V shed 2 bases, J shed 9 bases, and the junction held 14 bases outside the gene matches. Per germline, CDR1 MNHNS and CDR2 SASEGT. There are 17 residues in the CDR3. The cDNA was synthesized by 5'RACE incorporating 10-nucleotide random UMIs. TCRdb passed the 5' RACE reads through MiXCR, listing each CDR3 protein once. The data hold tens of thousands of distinct CDR3 sequences, with about an eighth observed a single time. The V call is TRBV6-1, the J call TRBJ2-1, with 9 bases identical to TRBD2. The sample comprised PBMCs. This clonotype was obtained from a woman aged 55-70 years with HTLV-1-associated myelopathy (HAM/TSP). CDR3 nucleotides: TGTGCCAGCAGTGAATCAGGGCTAGCGGGAACGATTGGTGAGCAGTTCTTC. Residues: CASSESGLAGTIGEQFF.